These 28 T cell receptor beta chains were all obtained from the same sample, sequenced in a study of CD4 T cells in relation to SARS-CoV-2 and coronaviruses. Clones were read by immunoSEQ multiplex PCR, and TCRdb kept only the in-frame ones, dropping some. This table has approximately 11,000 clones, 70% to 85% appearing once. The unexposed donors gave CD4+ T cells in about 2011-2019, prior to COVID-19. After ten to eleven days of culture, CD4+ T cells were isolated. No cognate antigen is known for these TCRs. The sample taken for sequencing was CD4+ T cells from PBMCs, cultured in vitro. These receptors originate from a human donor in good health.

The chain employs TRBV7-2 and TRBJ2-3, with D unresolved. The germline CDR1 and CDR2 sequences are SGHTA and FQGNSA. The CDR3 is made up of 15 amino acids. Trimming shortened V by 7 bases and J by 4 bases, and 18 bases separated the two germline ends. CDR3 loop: CASTRAPSGADTQYF. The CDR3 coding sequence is TGTGCCAGCACCCGGGCCCCCTCTGGCGCAGATACGCAGTATTTT.

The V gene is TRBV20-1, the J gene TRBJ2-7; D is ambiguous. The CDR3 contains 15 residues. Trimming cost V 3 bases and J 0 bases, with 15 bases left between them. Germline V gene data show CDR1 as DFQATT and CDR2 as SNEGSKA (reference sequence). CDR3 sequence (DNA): TGCAGTGCTAGTGGCAGGCTTTACTTCTCCTACGAGCAGTACTTC. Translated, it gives CSASGRLYFSYEQYF.

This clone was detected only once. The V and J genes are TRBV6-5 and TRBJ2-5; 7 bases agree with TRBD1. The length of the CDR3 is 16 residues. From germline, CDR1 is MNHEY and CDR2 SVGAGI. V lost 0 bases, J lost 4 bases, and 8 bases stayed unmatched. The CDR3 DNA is TGTGCCAGCAGTTACTCGAAAGGGGGCGCGGGAGAGACCCAGTACTTC. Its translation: CASSYSKGGAGETQYF.

CDR3 bases: TGCAGTGCAAAAAGACAGGGAGAGCAGTACTTC. It is translated as CSAKRQGEQYF. The genes are TRBV20-1 and TRBJ2-7; 7 bases map to TRBD1. The CDR3 has 11 amino acids. Per the germline V gene, CDR1 is DFQATT and CDR2 is SNEGSKA (reference sequence). With 6 bases clipped from V and 7 bases from J, the junction kept 6 bases outside the gene matches.

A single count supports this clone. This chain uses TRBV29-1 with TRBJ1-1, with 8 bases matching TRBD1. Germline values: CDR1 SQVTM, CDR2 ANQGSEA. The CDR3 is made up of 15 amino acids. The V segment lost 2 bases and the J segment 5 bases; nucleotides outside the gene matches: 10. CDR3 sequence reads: CSVEPHGQGGTEAFF. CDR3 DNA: TGCAGCGTTGAACCCCACGGACAGGGAGGAACTGAAGCTTTCTTT.

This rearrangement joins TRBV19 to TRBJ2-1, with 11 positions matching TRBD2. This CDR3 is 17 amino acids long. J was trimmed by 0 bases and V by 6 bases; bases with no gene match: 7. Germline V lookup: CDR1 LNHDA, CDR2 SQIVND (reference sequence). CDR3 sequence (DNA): TGTGCCAGTAGGAAGACTACTAGCGGGAGCTCCTACAATGAGCAGTTCTTC. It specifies CASRKTTSGSSYNEQFF.

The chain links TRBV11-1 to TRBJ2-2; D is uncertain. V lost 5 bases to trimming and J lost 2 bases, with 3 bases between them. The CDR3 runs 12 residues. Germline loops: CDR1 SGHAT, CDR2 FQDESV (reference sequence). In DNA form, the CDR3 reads TGTGCCAGCAGCCCCAACACCGGGGAGCTGTTTTTT. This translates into CASSPNTGELFF.

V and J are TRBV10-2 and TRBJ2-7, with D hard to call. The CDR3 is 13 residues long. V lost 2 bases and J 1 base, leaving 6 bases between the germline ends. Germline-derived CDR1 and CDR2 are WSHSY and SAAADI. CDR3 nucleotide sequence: TGCGCCAGCAGTGAGCCCATTTCCTACGAGCAGTACTTC. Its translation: CASSEPISYEQYF.

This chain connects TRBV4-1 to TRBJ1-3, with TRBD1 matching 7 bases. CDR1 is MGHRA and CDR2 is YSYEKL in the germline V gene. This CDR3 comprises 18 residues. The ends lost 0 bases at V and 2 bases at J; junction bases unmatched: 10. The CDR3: CASSQEAMAGGTGNTIYF. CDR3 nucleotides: TGCGCCAGCAGCCAAGAAGCGATGGCAGGGGGAACTGGAAACACCATATATTTT.

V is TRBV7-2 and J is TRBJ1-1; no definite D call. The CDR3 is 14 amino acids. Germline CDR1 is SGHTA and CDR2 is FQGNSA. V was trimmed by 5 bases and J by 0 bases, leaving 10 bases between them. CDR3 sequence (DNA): TGTGCCAGCAGCCCAACTATAATGAACACTGAAGCTTTCTTT. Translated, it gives CASSPTIMNTEAFF.

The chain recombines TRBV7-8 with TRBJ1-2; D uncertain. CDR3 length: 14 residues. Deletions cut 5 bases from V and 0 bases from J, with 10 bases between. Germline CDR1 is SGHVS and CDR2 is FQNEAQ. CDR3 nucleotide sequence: TGTGCCAGCAGCATAGGTCCATCTAACTATGGCTACACCTTC. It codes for CASSIGPSNYGYTF. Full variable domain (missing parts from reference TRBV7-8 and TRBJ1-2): GAGVSQSPRYKVAKRGQDVALRCDPISGHVSLFWYQQALGQGPEFLTYFQNEAQLDKSGLPSDRFFAERPEGSVSTLKIQRTQQEDSAVYLCASSIGPSNYGYTFGSGTRLTVV.

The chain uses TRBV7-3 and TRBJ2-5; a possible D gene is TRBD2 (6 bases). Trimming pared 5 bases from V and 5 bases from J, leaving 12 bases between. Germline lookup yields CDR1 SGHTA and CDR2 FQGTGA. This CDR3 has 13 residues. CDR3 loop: CASSIRGGETQYF. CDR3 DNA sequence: TGTGCCAGCAGCATCCGTGGAGGGGAGACCCAGTACTTC.

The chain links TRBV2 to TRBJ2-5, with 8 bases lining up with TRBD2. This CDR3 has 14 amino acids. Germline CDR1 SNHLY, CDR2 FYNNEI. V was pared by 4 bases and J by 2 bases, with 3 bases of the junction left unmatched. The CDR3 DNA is TGTGCCAGCAGTGTAGCGGGGCTGCAAGAGACCCAGTACTTC. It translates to CASSVAGLQETQYF. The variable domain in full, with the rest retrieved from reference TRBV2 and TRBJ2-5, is EPEVTQTPSHQVTQMGQEVILRCVPISNHLYFYWYRQILGQKVEFLVSFYNNEISEKSEIFDDQFSVERPDGSNFTLKIRSTKLEDSAMYFCASSVAGLQETQYFGPGTRLLVL.

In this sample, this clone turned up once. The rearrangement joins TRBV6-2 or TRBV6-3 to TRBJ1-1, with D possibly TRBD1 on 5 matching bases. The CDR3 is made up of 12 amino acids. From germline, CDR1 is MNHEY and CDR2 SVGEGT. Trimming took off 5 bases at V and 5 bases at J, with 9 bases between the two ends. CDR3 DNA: TGTGCCAGCAGTATGGGGGGGACTGAAGCTTTCTTT. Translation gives CASSMGGTEAFF.

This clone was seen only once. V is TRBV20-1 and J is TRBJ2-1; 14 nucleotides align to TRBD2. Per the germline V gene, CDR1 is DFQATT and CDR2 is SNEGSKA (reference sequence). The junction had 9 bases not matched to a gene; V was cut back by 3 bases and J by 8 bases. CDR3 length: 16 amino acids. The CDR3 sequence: CSASPPGLAGDDEQFF. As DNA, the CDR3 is TGCAGTGCTAGTCCTCCGGGACTAGCGGGAGATGATGAGCAGTTCTTC.

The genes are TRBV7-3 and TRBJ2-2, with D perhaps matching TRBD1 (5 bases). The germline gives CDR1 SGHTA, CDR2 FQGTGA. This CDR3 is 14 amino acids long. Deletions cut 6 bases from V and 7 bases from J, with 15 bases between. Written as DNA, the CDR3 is TGTGCCAGCAGAATGACCAGGGATATCGGGGAGCTGTTTTTT. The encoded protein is CASRMTRDIGELFF.

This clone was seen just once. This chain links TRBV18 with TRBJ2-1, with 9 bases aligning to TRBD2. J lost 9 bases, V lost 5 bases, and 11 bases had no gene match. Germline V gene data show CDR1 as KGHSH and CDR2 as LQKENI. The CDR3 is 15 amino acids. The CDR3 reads CASSSDSGGRVEQFF. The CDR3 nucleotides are TGTGCCAGCTCATCCGATAGCGGGGGCAGGGTTGAGCAGTTCTTC.

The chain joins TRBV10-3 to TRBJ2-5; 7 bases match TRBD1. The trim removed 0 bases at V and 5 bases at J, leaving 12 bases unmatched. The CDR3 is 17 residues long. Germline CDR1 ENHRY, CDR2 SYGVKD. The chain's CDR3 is CAISESPGKGARETQYF. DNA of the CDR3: TGTGCCATCAGTGAGTCCCCCGGGAAGGGGGCGAGGGAGACCCAGTACTTC.

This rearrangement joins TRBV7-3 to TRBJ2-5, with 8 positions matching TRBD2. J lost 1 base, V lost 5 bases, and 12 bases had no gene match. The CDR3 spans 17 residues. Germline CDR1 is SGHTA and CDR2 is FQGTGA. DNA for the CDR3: TGTGCCAGCAGCCCCTGGGCCAGCGGGAGCGCCCAAGAGACCCAGTACTTC. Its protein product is CASSPWASGSAQETQYF.

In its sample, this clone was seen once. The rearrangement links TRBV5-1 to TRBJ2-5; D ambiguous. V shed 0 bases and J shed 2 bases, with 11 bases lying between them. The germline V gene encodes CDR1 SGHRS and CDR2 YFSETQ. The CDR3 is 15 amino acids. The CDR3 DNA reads TGCGCCAGCAGCTTGGGGGTTAGCCGGCAAGAGACCCAGTACTTC. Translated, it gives CASSLGVSRQETQYF.

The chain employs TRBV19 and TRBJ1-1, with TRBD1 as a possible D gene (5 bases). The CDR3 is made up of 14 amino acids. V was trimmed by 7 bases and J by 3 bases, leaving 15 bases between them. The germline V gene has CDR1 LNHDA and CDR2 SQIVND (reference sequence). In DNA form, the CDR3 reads TGTGCCAGTAACGGAGGGCCAGGGTACACTGAAGCTTTCTTT. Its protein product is CASNGGPGYTEAFF.

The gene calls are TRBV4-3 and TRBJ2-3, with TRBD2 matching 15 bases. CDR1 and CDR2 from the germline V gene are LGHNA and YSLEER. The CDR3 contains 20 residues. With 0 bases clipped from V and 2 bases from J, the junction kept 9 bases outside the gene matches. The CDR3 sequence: CASSQEVSGTSGGTTDTQYF. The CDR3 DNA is TGCGCCAGCAGCCAAGAAGTATCGGGGACTAGCGGGGGGACCACAGATACGCAGTATTTT.

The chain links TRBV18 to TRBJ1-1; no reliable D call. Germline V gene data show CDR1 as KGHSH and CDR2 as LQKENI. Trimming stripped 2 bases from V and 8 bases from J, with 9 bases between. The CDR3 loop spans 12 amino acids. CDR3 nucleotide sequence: TGTGCCAGCTCACCAGATCGGCGGGAAGCTTTCTTT. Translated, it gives CASSPDRREAFF. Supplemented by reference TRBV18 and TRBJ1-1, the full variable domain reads NAGVMQNPRHLVRRRGQEARLRCSPMKGHSHVYWYRQLPEEGLKFMVYLQKENIIDESGMPKERFSAEFPKEGPSILRIQQVVRGDSAAYFCASSPDRREAFFGQGTRLTVV.

This CDR3 is CASSQDPGQGRRETQYF. CDR3 nucleotide sequence: TGTGCCAGCAGCCAAGATCCGGGACAGGGGCGGAGAGAGACCCAGTACTTC. The chain carries TRBV3-1 (or the pseudogene TRBV3-2) and TRBJ2-5; 10 bases are a match to TRBD1. The CDR3 totals 17 residues. Germline V lookup: CDR1 LGHDT, CDR2 YNNKEL (reference sequence). Trimming took 0 bases from V and 4 from J; bases not matched to a gene: 8.

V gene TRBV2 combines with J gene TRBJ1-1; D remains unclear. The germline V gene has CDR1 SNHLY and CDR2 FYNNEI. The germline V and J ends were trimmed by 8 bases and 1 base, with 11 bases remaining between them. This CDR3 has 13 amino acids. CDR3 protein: CASSRASNTEAFF. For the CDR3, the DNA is TGTGCCAGCTCAAGGGCCTCGAACACTGAAGCTTTCTTT.

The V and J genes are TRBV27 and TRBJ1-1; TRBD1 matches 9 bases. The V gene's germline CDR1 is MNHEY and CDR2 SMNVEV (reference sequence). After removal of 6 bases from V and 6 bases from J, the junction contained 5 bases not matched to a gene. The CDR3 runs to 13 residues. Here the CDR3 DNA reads TGTGCCAGCAGAAAACAGGGGGCTTCTGAAGCTTTCTTT. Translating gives CASRKQGASEAFF.

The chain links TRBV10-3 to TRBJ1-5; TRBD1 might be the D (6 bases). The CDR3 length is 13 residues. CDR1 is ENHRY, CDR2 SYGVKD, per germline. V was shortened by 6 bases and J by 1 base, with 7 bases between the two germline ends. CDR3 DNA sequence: TGTGCCATCAGGGACAGCAGCAATCAGCCCCAGCATTTT. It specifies CAIRDSSNQPQHF.

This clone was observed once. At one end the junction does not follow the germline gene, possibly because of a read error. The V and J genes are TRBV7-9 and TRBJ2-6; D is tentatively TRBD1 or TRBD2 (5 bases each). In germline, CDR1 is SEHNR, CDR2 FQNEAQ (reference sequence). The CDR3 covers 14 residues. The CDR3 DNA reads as TGTGCCAGCAGCCGGGGCTCTAGGGCCAACGTCCTGACTTTC. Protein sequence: CASSRGSRANVLTF.